This T cell receptor beta chain was sequenced in a study of monozygotic twins with inflammatory bowel disease. Whole-study results and caveats: Healthy co-twins had higher TCRbeta inverse Simpson diversity than their IBD twins.

Germline CDR1 and CDR2: ENHRY and SYGVKD. The CDR3 loop spans 15 amino acids. UMIs were attached via template switching, each with a 6-nucleotide sample barcode. TCRdb re-called the 5' RACE reads and shows each CDR3 protein once, DNA omitted. The listing contains about 160,000 distinct CDR3 sequences. Comment on this clonotype: Its antigen is undetermined.

Sequenced input: blood. V and J are TRBV10-3 and TRBJ1-1; TCRdb's assignment of TRBD1 cannot be checked, as there is no DNA. This receptor was obtained from a human donor with ulcerative colitis or Crohn's disease, or a healthy co-twin of an affected twin (not recorded which). CDR3 protein: CAISESLFRSAEAFF.